This T cell receptor beta chain was found in a study of blood T cell repertoires in COVID-19. The CDR3 is 14 residues long. Original analysis: Amplification of reference gene primers was used by the study to estimate nucleated cell counts. Clones were sequenced by immunoSEQ multiplex PCR, and TCRdb holds only the in-frame ones, with some missing. The DNA was the basis for D and trimming; V, J and clone size are from that table. Of roughly 100,000 clones in the sample, about 75% were seen once. The sample was peripheral blood. The J gene is TRBJ2-3, the V gene TRBV21-1; TRBD1, the table's D call, lacks a check against the DNA. TRBV21-1 is tagged as a pseudogene. The TCR comes from a woman in her 70s with acute or convalescent COVID-19. The DNA of the CDR3 is TGTGCCAGCAGAAAGGACAGGGCTGGAGATACGCAGTATTTT. The encoded protein is CASRKDRAGDTQYF.